A single sample gave rise to the 20 T cell receptor beta chains below, sequenced in a study of regulatory T cells in long-lasting Graves disease. For TCR beta, libraries came from iRepertoire HTBI primers and Arm-PCR of CDR3 regions. Via MiXCR, TCRdb re-called the multiplex PCR reads, giving one row per CDR3 protein. The table shows over 200,000 distinct CDR3 sequences, with about 18% occurring only once. The time point denotes: newly diagnosed GD, antithyroid drugs for less than 3 months. RNA isolated from PBMCs was used to make the TCR library. This same sample was also taken into another study, of T cells in Graves' hyperthyroidism and ophthalmopathy.

The sample here was peripheral blood mononuclear cells (PBMCs), taken at new diagnosis, from a patient treated with antithyroid drugs. The receptor set was obtained from a woman aged 25 to 39 with Graves disease.

The rearrangement joins TRBV5-6 to TRBJ1-6; D not certain. Germline V gene sequence: CDR1 SGHDT, CDR2 YYEEEE. V was cut by 3 bases and J by 0 bases, with 4 bases left in between. The CDR3 contains 14 residues. Here the CDR3 DNA reads TGTGCCAGCAGCTCTGGCTCCTATAATTCACCCCTCCACTTT. Encoded protein: CASSSGSYNSPLHF.

This clonotype was picked up many times. V is TRBV18 and J is TRBJ2-1; D perhaps matches TRBD1 (5 bases). V shed 6 bases and J shed 12 bases, with 15 bases lying between them. Germline CDR1 and CDR2: KGHSH and LQKENI. The CDR3 length is 12 residues. The DNA of the CDR3 is TGTGCCAGCTCCCAGACAGCAAAGCGGCAGTTCTTC. Its protein product is CASSQTAKRQFF.

This clonotype was detected ten times or more. The chain combines TRBV3-1 with TRBJ1-2, with D unresolved. Deletions cut 6 bases from V and 6 bases from J, with 14 bases between. Germline V gene sequence: CDR1 LGHDT, CDR2 YNNKEL (reference sequence). This CDR3 has 13 amino acids. The CDR3 here is CASSQQPENGYTF. The CDR3 DNA reads as TGTGCCAGCAGTCAGCAGCCGGAAAATGGCTACACCTTC. Drawing the rest from reference TRBV3-1 and TRBJ1-2, the complete variable domain is DTAVSQTPKYLVTQMGNDKSIKCEQNLGHDTMYWYKQDSKKFLKIMFSYNNKELIINETVPNRFSPKSPDKAHLNLHINSLELGDSAVYFCASSQQPENGYTFGSGTRLTVV.

This clonotype was recorded at least ten times. This sequence joins TRBV4-1 and TRBJ2-2; 8 bases are a match to TRBD1. The CDR3 covers 16 residues. The J segment lost 5 bases and the V segment lost 1 base, leaving 6 bases of the junction unmatched. Germline CDR1 is MGHRA and CDR2 is YSYEKL. The CDR3 DNA follows: TGCGCCAGCAGCCAAGCCGGGACAGGACTGACCGGGGAGCTGTTTTTT. It specifies CASSQAGTGLTGELFF.

This clonotype was counted many times. The V and J genes are TRBV14 and TRBJ1-1; D may be TRBD1 (6 bases). Looked up from germline, CDR1 is SGHDN and CDR2 is FVKESK. V was shortened by 2 bases and J by 0 bases, with 19 bases between the two germline ends. The CDR3 has 18 residues. The CDR3 loop reads CASSQSGWQGRMNTEAFF. CDR3 sequence (DNA): TGTGCCAGCAGCCAATCAGGCTGGCAGGGGCGAATGAACACTGAAGCTTTCTTT.

This clonotype came up many times. The J gene is TRBJ2-5, the V gene TRBV7-2; TRBD2 might be the D (5 bases). Germline CDR1 SGHTA, CDR2 FQGNSA. Trimming took off 4 bases at V and 5 bases at J, with 17 bases between the two ends. This CDR3 comprises 15 residues. The CDR3 DNA sequence: TGTGCCAGCAGCTCTCAAACTAGTGGCGGGGAGACCCAGTACTTC. It yields the protein CASSSQTSGGETQYF. The entire variable domain, with the rest obtained from reference TRBV7-2 and TRBJ2-5, is as follows: GAGVSQSPSNKVTEKGKDVELRCDPISGHTALYWYRQSLGQGLEFLIYFQGNSAPDKSGLPSDRFSAERTGGSVSTLTIQRTQQEDSAVYLCASSSQTSGGETQYFGPGTRLLVL.

This clonotype has ten or more counts. The chain combines TRBV9 with TRBJ1-2, with D perhaps matching TRBD1 (6 bases). The CDR3 is 14 residues long. CDR1 is SGDLS and CDR2 is YYNGEE in the germline V gene. V was pared by 0 bases and J by 7 bases, with 13 bases between. CDR3 coding DNA: TGTGCCAGCAGCGTAGATGGAGGGGGGCCTGGCTACACCTTC. Protein: CASSVDGGGPGYTF.

This clonotype was seen at least ten times. This chain links TRBV12-3 or TRBV12-4 with TRBJ1-5, with D possibly matching TRBD1 (5 bases). This CDR3 has 19 amino acids. The germline V and J ends were trimmed by 5 bases and 0 bases, with 23 bases remaining between them. DNA for the CDR3: TGTGCCAGCAGTAAACCCCCCGGGGGAGGCGATAATAGCAATCAGCCCCAGCATTTT. This sequence encodes CASSKPPGGGDNSNQPQHF.

This clonotype was recorded a few times. A much larger clone sits a single nucleotide away, making a read error possible. Here the CDR3 DNA reads TGTGCCAGCAGCCAATCTGAGACATCTAGCACAGATGCGCAGTATTTT. Translation gives CASSQSETSSTDAQYF. The chain carries TRBV3-1 and TRBJ2-3, with D possibly matching TRBD2 (5 bases). Germline V gene data show CDR1 as LGHDT and CDR2 as YNNKEL (reference sequence). The CDR3 extends over 16 amino acids.

The CDR3: CASSWGLYNEQFF. The CDR3 nucleotides read TGTGCCAGCAGCTGGGGGCTCTACAATGAGCAGTTCTTC. The chain combines TRBV25-1 with TRBJ2-1; tentatively, D is TRBD1 (6 bases). Per the germline V gene, CDR1 is MGHDK and CDR2 is SYGVNS. CDR3 size: 13 residues. Trimming removed 6 bases from V and 3 bases from J, with 9 bases in between.

This clonotype appeared many times. This sequence joins TRBV5-6 and TRBJ1-1, with 10 bases that match TRBD1. Germline lookup yields CDR1 SGHDT and CDR2 YYEEEE. Losses at the gene ends were 4 bases for V and 6 bases for J; bases not matched to a gene: 6. This CDR3 is built from 14 residues. The CDR3 coding sequence is TGTGCCAGCAGCCCGGACAGGGGGTTGTCTGAAGCTTTCTTT. Protein product: CASSPDRGLSEAFF.

This clonotype was observed at least ten times. The V and J genes are TRBV11-2 and TRBJ1-3; D not certain. The V gene's germline CDR1 is SGHAT and CDR2 FQNNGV. The CDR3 has 14 residues. V was shortened by 3 bases and J by 0 bases, with 6 bases between the two germline ends. The CDR3 nucleotides read TGTGCCAGCAGCTTCAGCCCCTCTGGAAACACCATATATTTT. It translates to CASSFSPSGNTIYF.

This clonotype showed up many times. This chain uses TRBV7-2 with TRBJ1-1; no clear D gene. The CDR3 loop spans 14 amino acids. From germline, CDR1 is SGHTA and CDR2 FQGNSA. With 2 bases removed from V and 5 bases from J, the gap between germline ends came to 12 bases. The CDR3 sequence: CASSLISLGTEAFF. CDR3 nucleotide sequence: TGTGCCAGCAGCTTAATCAGTCTCGGGACTGAAGCTTTCTTT.

The sample holds many counts of this clonotype. This rearrangement joins TRBV10-3 to TRBJ2-7; D is uncertain. The CDR3 is 16 residues long. CDR1 is ENHRY and CDR2 is SYGVKD in the germline V gene. V shed 0 bases and J shed 3 bases, with 15 bases lying between them. The CDR3: CAISESNSPLFYEQYF. For the CDR3, the DNA is TGTGCCATCAGTGAGTCCAATTCCCCACTGTTCTACGAGCAGTACTTC.

This clonotype was observed at least ten times. The genes are TRBV18 and TRBJ1-4, with 9 bases aligning to TRBD1. The J segment lost 12 bases and the V segment lost 1 base, leaving 3 bases of the junction unmatched. The V gene's germline CDR1 is KGHSH and CDR2 LQKENI. The CDR3 is 13 residues long. CDR3 sequence: CASSPRDREELFF. The CDR3 coding sequence is TGTGCCAGCTCACCACGGGACAGGGAGGAACTGTTTTTT.

This chain uses TRBV7-7 with TRBJ1-2; D is perhaps TRBD1 (5 bases). This CDR3 has 13 residues. Germline V CDR1 and CDR2: SSHAT, FNYEAQ (reference sequence). Written as DNA, the CDR3 is TGTGCTGGCAGCCAAAGAAGGGGTGATGGCTACACCTTC. Translated, it gives CAGSQRRGDGYTF.

This clonotype has more than one count but fewer than ten. This chain joins TRBV25-1 and TRBJ2-2; D ambiguous. CDR3 length equals 15 residues. Germline V gene sequence: CDR1 MGHDK, CDR2 SYGVNS. Trimming removed 1 base at V and 7 bases at J, with 13 bases between. CDR3 DNA: TGTGCCAGCAGTGAATCGACGACATGGGACGGGGAGCTGTTTTTT. Its protein is CASSESTTWDGELFF.

This clonotype was counted at least ten times. This sequence joins TRBV6-1 and TRBJ1-2; D unresolved. V shed 10 bases and J shed 2 bases, with 14 bases lying between them. CDR3 length: 13 amino acids. CDR1 and CDR2 from the germline V gene are MNHNS and SASEGT. CDR3 protein: CAISTDRNYGYTF. Written as DNA, the CDR3 is TGTGCCATCTCCACCGACCGAAACTATGGCTACACCTTC.

This clonotype came up many times. The chain links TRBV5-4 to TRBJ1-2; D uncertain. The CDR3 is 16 residues long. Trimming removed 0 bases at V and 4 bases at J, with 16 bases between. Germline V gives CDR1 SGHNT, CDR2 YYREEE (reference sequence). CDR3 protein: CASSLEEGLIGYGYTF. The DNA for the CDR3 is TGTGCCAGCAGCTTGGAGGAGGGTTTGATCGGCTATGGCTACACCTTC. The whole variable domain, filled in from reference TRBV5-4 and TRBJ1-2, reads ETGVTQSPTHLIKTRGQQVTLRCSSQSGHNTVSWYQQALGQGPQFIFQYYREEENGRGNFPPRFSGLQFPNYSSELNVNALELDDSALYLCASSLEEGLIGYGYTFGSGTRLTVV.

This clonotype was counted ten times or more. The genes are TRBV7-2 and TRBJ2-1; a weak D match, TRBD2 (5 bases). Germline V lookup: CDR1 SGHTA, CDR2 FQGNSA. V gave up 2 bases and J gave up 0 bases, with 8 bases separating them. The CDR3 has 15 residues. The CDR3 loop reads CASSLYTSSYNEQFF. CDR3 DNA sequence: TGTGCCAGCAGCTTATACACTAGCTCCTACAATGAGCAGTTCTTC.